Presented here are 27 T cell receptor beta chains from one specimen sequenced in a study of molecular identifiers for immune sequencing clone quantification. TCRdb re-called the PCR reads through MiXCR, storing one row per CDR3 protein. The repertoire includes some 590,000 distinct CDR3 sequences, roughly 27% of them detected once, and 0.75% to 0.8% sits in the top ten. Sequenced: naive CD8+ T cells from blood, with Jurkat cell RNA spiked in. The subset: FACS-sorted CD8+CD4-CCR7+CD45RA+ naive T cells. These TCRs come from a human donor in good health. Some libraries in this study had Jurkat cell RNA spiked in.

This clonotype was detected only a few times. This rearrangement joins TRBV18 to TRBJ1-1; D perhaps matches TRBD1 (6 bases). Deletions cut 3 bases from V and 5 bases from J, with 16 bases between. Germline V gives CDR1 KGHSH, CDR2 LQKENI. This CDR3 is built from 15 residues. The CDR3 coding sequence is TGTGCCAGCTCACCCCCGTGGACAGATGATACTGAAGCTTTCTTT. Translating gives CASSPPWTDDTEAFF. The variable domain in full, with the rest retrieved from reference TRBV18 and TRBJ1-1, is NAGVMQNPRHLVRRRGQEARLRCSPMKGHSHVYWYRQLPEEGLKFMVYLQKENIIDESGMPKERFSAEFPKEGPSILRIQQVVRGDSAAYFCASSPPWTDDTEAFFGQGTRLTVV.

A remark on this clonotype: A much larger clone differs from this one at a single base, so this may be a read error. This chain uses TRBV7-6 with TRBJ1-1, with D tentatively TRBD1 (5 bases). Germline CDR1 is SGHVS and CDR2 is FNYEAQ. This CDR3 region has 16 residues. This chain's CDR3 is CANSLEPGRLNTEAFF. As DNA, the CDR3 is TGTGCCAACAGCTTAGAACCGGGACGCTTGAACACTGAAGCTTTCTTT.

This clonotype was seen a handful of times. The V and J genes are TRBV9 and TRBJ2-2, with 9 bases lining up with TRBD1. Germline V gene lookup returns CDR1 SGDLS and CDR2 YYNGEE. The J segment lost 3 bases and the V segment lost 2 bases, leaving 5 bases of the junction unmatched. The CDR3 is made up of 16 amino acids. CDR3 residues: CASSVRQGVDTGELFF. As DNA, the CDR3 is TGTGCCAGCAGCGTCCGACAGGGGGTTGACACCGGGGAGCTGTTTTTT.

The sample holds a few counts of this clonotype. The CDR3 coding sequence is TGTGCCAGCAGAGCTTCTCACGGGCGGTACCAAGAGACCCAGTACTTC. Amino acids: CASRASHGRYQETQYF. The chain has TRBV12-3 or TRBV12-4 and TRBJ2-5; no reliable D call. V shed 6 bases and J shed 0 bases, with 17 bases lying between them. The CDR3 spans 16 residues.

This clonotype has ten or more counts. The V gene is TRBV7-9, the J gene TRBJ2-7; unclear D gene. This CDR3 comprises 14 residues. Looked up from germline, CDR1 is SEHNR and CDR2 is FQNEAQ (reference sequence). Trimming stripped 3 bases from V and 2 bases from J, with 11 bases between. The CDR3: CASSFPSTPYEQYF. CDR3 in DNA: TGTGCCAGCAGCTTCCCGTCGACACCCTACGAGCAGTACTTC. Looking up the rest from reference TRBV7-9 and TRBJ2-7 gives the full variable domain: DTGVSQNPRHKITKRGQNVTFRCDPISEHNRLYWYRQTLGQGPEFLTYFQNEAQLEKSRLLSDRFSAERPKGSFSTLEIQRTEQGDSAMYLCASSFPSTPYEQYFGPGTRLTVT.

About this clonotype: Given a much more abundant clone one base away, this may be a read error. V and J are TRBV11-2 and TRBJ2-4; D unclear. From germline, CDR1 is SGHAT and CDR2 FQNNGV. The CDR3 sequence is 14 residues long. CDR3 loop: CASSLFVSKNIQCF. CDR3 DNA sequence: TGTGCCAGCAGCTTATTTGTATCCAAAAACATTCAGTGCTTC.

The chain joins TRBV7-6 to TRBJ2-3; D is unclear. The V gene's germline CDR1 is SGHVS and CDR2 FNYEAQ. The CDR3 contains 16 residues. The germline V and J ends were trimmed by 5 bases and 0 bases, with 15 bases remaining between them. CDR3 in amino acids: CASSPVTGASTDTQYF. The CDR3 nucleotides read TGTGCCAGCAGCCCCGTAACGGGTGCTAGCACAGATACGCAGTATTTT.

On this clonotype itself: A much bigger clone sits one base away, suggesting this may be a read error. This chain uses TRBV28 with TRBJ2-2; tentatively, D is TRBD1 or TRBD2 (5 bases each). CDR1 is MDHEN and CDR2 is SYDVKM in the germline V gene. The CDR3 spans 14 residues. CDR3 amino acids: CVSTYRDGTGELFF. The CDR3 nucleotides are TGTGTCAGCACCTACCGGGACGGCACCGGGGAGCTGTTTTTT.

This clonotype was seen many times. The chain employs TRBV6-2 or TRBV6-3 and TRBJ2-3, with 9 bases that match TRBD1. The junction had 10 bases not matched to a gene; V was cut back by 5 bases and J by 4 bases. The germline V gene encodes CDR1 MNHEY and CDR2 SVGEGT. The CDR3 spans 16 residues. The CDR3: CASSPNWDRESDTQYF. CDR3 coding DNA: TGTGCCAGCAGTCCTAATTGGGACAGGGAATCAGATACGCAGTATTTT.

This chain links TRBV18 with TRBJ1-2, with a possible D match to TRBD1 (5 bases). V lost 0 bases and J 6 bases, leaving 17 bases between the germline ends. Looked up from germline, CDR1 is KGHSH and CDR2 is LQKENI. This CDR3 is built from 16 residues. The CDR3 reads CASSPPVGQGYDGYTF. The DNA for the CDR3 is TGTGCCAGCTCACCACCGGTAGGGCAGGGTTACGATGGCTACACCTTC.

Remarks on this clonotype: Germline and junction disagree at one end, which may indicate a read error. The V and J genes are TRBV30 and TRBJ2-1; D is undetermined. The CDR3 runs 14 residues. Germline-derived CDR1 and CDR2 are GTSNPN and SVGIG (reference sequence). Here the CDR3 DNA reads TGTGCCTGGGCCGTCCCGGTTTGGCCAAATGAGCTGTTCTTC. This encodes CAWAVPVWPNELFF.

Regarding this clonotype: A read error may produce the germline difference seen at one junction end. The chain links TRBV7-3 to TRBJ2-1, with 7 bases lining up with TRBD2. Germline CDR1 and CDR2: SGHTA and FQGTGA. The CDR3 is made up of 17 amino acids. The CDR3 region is CASSLDRGSESYDEQFF. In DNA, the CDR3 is TGTGCCAGCAGCTTAGACCGCGGGAGTGAGTCCTACGATGAGCAGTTCTTC.

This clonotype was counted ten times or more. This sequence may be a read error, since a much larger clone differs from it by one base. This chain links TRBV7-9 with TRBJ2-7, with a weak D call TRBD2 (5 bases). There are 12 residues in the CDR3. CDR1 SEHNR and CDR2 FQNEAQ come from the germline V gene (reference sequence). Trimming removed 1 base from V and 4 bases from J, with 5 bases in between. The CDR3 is CASSLGEYEQYF. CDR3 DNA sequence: TGTGCCAGCAGCTTAGGGGAGTACGAGCAGTACTTC.

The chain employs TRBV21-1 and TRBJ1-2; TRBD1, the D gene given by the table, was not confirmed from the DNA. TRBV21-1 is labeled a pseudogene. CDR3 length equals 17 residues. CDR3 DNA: TGTGCCAGCAGCAATGAACTGGGGGCAGGTGGCGACTATGGCTACACCTTC. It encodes CASSNELGAGGDYGYTF.

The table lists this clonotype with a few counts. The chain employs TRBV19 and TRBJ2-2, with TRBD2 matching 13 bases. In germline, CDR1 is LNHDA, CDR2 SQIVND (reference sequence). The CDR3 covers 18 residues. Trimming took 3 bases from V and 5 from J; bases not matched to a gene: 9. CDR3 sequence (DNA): TGTGCCAGTAGTATTACTAGCGGGAGGGCCATTGATACCGGGGAGCTGTTTTTT. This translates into CASSITSGRAIDTGELFF. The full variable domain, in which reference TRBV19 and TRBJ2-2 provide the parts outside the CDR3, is DGGITQSPKYLFRKEGQNVTLSCEQNLNHDAMYWYRQDPGQGLRLIYYSQIVNDFQKGDIAEGYSVSREKKESFPLTVTSAQKNPTAFYLCASSITSGRAIDTGELFFGEGSRLTVL.

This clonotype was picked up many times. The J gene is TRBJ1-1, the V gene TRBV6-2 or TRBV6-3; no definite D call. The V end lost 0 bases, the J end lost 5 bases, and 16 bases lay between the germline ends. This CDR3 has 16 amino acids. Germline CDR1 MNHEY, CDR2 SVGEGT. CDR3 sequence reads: CASSYSGLVNRTEAFF. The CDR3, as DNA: TGTGCCAGCAGTTACTCGGGGTTAGTAAATAGAACTGAAGCTTTCTTT.

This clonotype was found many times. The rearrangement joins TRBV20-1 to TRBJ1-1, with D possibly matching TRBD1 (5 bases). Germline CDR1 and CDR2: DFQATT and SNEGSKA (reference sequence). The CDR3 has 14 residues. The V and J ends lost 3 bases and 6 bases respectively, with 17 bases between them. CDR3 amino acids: CSASPGRDFSEAFF. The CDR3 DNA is TGCAGTGCTAGTCCGGGCCGGGACTTCTCTGAAGCTTTCTTT.

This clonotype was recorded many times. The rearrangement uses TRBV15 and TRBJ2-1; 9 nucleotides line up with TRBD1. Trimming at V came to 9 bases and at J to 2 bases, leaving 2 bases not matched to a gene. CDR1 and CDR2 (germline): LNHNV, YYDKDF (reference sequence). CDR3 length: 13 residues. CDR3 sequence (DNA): TGTGCCACTGGACAGGGGACCTACAATGAGCAGTTCTTC. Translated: CATGQGTYNEQFF.

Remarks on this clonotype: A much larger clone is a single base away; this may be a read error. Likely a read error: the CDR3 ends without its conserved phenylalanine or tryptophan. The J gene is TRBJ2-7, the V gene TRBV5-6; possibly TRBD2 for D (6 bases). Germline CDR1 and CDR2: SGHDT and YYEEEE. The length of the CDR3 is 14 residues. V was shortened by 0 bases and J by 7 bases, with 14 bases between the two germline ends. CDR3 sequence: CASSLGALGGEQYS. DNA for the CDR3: TGTGCCAGCAGCTTGGGGGCCCTAGGAGGGGAGCAGTACTCC.

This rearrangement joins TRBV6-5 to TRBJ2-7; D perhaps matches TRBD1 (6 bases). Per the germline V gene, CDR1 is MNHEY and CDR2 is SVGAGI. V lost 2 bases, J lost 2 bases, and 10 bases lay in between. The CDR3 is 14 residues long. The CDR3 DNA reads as TGTGCCAGCAGTTACAGGGGGAGTGCCTACGAGCAGTACTTC. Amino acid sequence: CASSYRGSAYEQYF.

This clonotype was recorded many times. CDR3 loop: CASSIGEGDGYTF. Here the CDR3 DNA reads TGTGCCAGTAGTATAGGAGAGGGGGACGGCTACACCTTC. V is TRBV19 and J is TRBJ1-2; a possible D gene is TRBD1 (6 bases). Trimming took 1 base from V and 8 from J, leaving 11 bases between them. Germline-derived CDR1 and CDR2 are LNHDA and SQIVND (reference sequence). The CDR3 consists of 13 residues.

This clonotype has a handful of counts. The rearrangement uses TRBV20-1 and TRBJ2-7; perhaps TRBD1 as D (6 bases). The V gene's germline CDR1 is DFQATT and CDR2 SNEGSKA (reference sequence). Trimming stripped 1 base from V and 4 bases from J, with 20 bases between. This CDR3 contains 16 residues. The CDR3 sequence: CSARGPITGYRYEQYF. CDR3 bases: TGCAGTGCTAGAGGGCCAATAACAGGGTATCGATACGAGCAGTACTTC.

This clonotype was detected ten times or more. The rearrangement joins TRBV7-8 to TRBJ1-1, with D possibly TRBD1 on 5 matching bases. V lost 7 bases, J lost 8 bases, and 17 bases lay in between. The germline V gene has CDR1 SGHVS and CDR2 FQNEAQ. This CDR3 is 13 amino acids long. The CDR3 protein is CASTPAPGVEAFF. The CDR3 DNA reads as TGTGCCAGCACCCCCGCCCCGGGGGTGGAAGCTTTCTTT.

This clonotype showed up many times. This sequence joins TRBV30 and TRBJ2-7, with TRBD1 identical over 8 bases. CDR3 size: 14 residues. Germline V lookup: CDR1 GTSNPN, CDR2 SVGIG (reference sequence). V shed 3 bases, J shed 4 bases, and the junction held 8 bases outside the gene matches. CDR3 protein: CAWSAGQGGYEQYF. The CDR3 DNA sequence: TGTGCCTGGAGCGCCGGACAGGGCGGGTACGAGCAGTACTTC.

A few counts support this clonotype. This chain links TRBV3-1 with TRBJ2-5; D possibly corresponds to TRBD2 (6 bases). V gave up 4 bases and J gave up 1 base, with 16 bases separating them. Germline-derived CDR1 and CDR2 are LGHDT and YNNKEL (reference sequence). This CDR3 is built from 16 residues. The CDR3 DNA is TGTGCCAGCAGCCCCGGGGGAGACATCCCCCAAGAGACCCAGTACTTC. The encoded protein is CASSPGGDIPQETQYF.

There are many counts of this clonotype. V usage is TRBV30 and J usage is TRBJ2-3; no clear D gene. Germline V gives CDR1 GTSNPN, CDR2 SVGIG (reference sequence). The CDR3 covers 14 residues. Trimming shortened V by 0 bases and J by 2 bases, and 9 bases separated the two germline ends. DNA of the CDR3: TGTGCCTGGAGTGTGGATACCTACACAGATACGCAGTATTTT. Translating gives CAWSVDTYTDTQYF.

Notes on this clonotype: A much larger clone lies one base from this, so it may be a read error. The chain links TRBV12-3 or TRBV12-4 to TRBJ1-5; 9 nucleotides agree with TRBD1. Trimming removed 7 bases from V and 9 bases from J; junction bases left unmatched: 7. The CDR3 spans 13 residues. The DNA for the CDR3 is TGTGCCAGCACACAGGGGGCTGGGCGGCCCCAGCATTTT. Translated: CASTQGAGRPQHF.